The 16 T cell receptor beta chains presented below share a single source sample, sequenced in a study of OX40 agonist ivuxolimab in advanced cancers. Library creation used the immunoSEQ multiplex PCR assay. In TCRdb, the immuneACCESS table is reduced to in-frame sequences with V and J assigned. These tables do not hold every clone; where another copy was compared, an unresolved V gene accounts for under half, and the others remain unexplained. This sample has some 70,000 clones in its table, and approximately 80% of those were observed once. The leading ten clones occupy about 1.2% of the sample. The sequences come from CD4+ or CD8+ T cells sorted from blood, collected in a trial of the OX40 agonist ivuxolimab. The receptor source for this set is an adult with an advanced solid tumor such as melanoma, head and neck, liver or kidney cancer.

This clone has a handful of counts. This chain joins TRBV2 and TRBJ2-7; D may be TRBD2 (6 bases). Trimming removed 3 bases from V and 5 bases from J, with 11 bases in between. Germline V gene lookup returns CDR1 SNHLY and CDR2 FYNNEI. The CDR3 has 13 residues. The CDR3 DNA follows: TGTGCCAGCAGTGATGGATGGGGGGACGAGCAGTACTTC. Protein product: CASSDGWGDEQYF.

The rearrangement joins TRBV4-3 to TRBJ2-6; 10 bases fit TRBD1. Germline values: CDR1 LGHNA, CDR2 YSLEER. The CDR3 has 18 residues. Unmatched junction bases numbered 7, after V lost 1 base and J lost 4 bases. The CDR3 DNA is TGCGCCAGCAGCCAAGTAAGACAGGGGGCAGGAGGGGCCAACGTCCTGACTTTC. Its translation is CASSQVRQGAGGANVLTF.

This rearrangement joins TRBV4-1 to TRBJ2-1; D is possibly TRBD1 or TRBD2 (6 bases each). Germline CDR1 and CDR2: MGHRA and YSYEKL. The CDR3 contains 14 residues. Trimming cost V 9 bases and J 6 bases, with 18 bases left between them. The CDR3 coding sequence is TGCGCCAGTTCCCGGGGGCCCCCGGGCAATGAGCAGTTCTTC. Residues: CASSRGPPGNEQFF.

V gene TRBV27 combines with J gene TRBJ1-1; perhaps TRBD1 as D (5 bases). With 5 bases removed from V and 3 bases from J, the gap between germline ends came to 22 bases. Germline values: CDR1 MNHEY, CDR2 SMNVEV (reference sequence). The CDR3 is made up of 17 amino acids. The CDR3 nucleotides read TGTGCCAGCAGTCTTTCACCGTGGGGGTTTGACGACACTGAAGCTTTCTTT. Residues: CASSLSPWGFDDTEAFF.

This chain links TRBV11-3 with TRBJ2-3; 8 bases are shared with TRBD2. The length of the CDR3 is 14 residues. The V gene end was trimmed by 5 bases and the J gene end by 1 base; junction bases not matched to a gene: 2. In germline, CDR1 is SGHNT, CDR2 YENEEA. The CDR3 region has the DNA TGTGCCAGCAGCCCCGGGGGGGGCACAGATACGCAGTATTTT. As protein: CASSPGGGTDTQYF.

This clone was seen once. The V call is TRBV14, the J call TRBJ2-7; 9 nucleotides align to TRBD2. The CDR3 sequence is 15 residues long. With V trimmed by 1 base and J by 6 bases, 7 bases remained unmatched. Germline V gene lookup returns CDR1 SGHDN and CDR2 FVKESK. DNA for the CDR3: TGTGCCAGCAGCCAAGTGCGGGGGGGACCCAGCGAGCAGTACTTC. This sequence encodes CASSQVRGGPSEQYF.

The genes are TRBV29-1 and TRBJ1-2; weak D call: TRBD1 (5 bases). CDR1 and CDR2 (germline): SQVTM, ANQGSEA. V shed 3 bases and J shed 8 bases, with 16 bases lying between them. The CDR3 covers 13 residues. CDR3 sequence (DNA): TGCAGCGTTGAGGACGGGACTAGTAGGGGCTACACCTTC. As protein: CSVEDGTSRGYTF. The full variable domain, in which reference TRBV29-1 and TRBJ1-2 provide the parts outside the CDR3, is SAVISQKPSRDICQRGTSLTIQCQVDSQVTMMFWYRQQPGQSLTLIATANQGSEATYESGFVIDKFPISRPNLTFSTLTVSNMSPEDSSIYLCSVEDGTSRGYTFGSGTRLTVV.

V usage is TRBV18 and J usage is TRBJ1-2, with 7 nucleotides matching TRBD1. The germline gives CDR1 KGHSH, CDR2 LQKENI. Trimming at V came to 3 bases and at J to 10 bases, leaving 20 bases not matched to a gene. This CDR3 contains 17 residues. In nucleotides, the CDR3 is TGTGCCAGCTCACCCCTAACTTACAGGGGCGTCCTATGGGACTACACCTTC. It specifies CASSPLTYRGVLWDYTF.

The rearrangement links TRBV5-1 to TRBJ1-5; no reliable D call. The CDR3 extends over 14 amino acids. Per germline, CDR1 SGHRS and CDR2 YFSETQ. The V and J ends lost 1 base and 5 bases respectively, with 10 bases between them. CDR3 nucleotides: TGCGCCAGCAGCTTGACGCCAACGGATCAGCCCCAGCATTTT. Translated, it gives CASSLTPTDQPQHF.

This sequence joins TRBV6-5 and TRBJ1-1; D perhaps matches TRBD1 (5 bases). Germline loops: CDR1 MNHEY, CDR2 SVGAGI. CDR3 size: 15 residues. Trimming took off 5 bases at V and 7 bases at J, with 20 bases between the two ends. CDR3: CASSPYSRQTSEAFF. CDR3 nucleotides: TGTGCCAGCAGTCCCTACTCCAGACAGACGAGTGAAGCTTTCTTT.

The chain carries TRBV7-9 and TRBJ1-5; possibly TRBD1 for D (5 bases). V was clipped by 2 bases and J by 2 bases, with 13 bases between them. Looked up from germline, CDR1 is SEHNR and CDR2 is FQNEAQ (reference sequence). The CDR3 length is 16 residues. CDR3: CASSLSGGLGNQPQHF. CDR3 DNA sequence: TGTGCCAGCAGCTTATCGGGGGGACTGGGCAATCAGCCCCAGCATTTT.

This chain connects TRBV9 to TRBJ2-2; no firm D call. Germline-derived CDR1 and CDR2 are SGDLS and YYNGEE. V lost 0 bases, J lost 6 bases, and 9 bases lay in between. CDR3 length: 14 amino acids. CDR3 in DNA: TGTGCCAGCAGCGTAGTTCTGGGGTCCGGGGAGCTGTTTTTT. Translating it yields CASSVVLGSGELFF.

The chain combines TRBV9 with TRBJ1-1, with D maybe TRBD1 (5 bases). The length of the CDR3 is 15 residues. V lost 4 bases and J lost 3, with 16 bases in between. The germline V gene encodes CDR1 SGDLS and CDR2 YYNGEE. CDR3 sequence reads: CASSPSQRGDTEAFF. The CDR3 DNA follows: TGTGCCAGCAGCCCTTCCCAGAGAGGGGACACTGAAGCTTTCTTT. The full variable domain, rest sourced from reference TRBV9 and TRBJ1-1, is DSGVTQTPKHLITATGQRVTLRCSPRSGDLSVYWYQQSLDQGLQFLIQYYNGEERAKGNILERFSAQQFPDLHSELNLSSLELGDSALYFCASSPSQRGDTEAFFGQGTRLTVV.

The rearrangement links TRBV2 to TRBJ1-2, with 9 bases fitting TRBD1. J gave up 8 bases and V 6 bases, and 16 bases lay outside the gene matches. CDR3 length: 16 amino acids. Germline V lookup: CDR1 SNHLY, CDR2 FYNNEI. The CDR3 protein is CASSPQGTGRSGGYTF. Written as DNA, the CDR3 is TGTGCCAGCAGCCCTCAGGGGACAGGGAGGTCTGGGGGCTACACCTTC. The variable domain in full, completed from reference TRBV2 and TRBJ1-2, reads EPEVTQTPSHQVTQMGQEVILRCVPISNHLYFYWYRQILGQKVEFLVSFYNNEISEKSEIFDDQFSVERPDGSNFTLKIRSTKLEDSAMYFCASSPQGTGRSGGYTFGSGTRLTVV.

The V and J genes are TRBV6-5 and TRBJ1-2, with TRBD1 as a possible D gene (6 bases). The germline V and J ends were trimmed by 7 bases and 6 bases, with 18 bases remaining between them. The CDR3 is made up of 14 amino acids. Germline CDR1 MNHEY, CDR2 SVGAGI. CDR3 sequence: CASNHNGTQDGYTF. Written as DNA, the CDR3 is TGTGCCAGCAACCATAACGGGACACAGGATGGCTACACCTTC.

The gene calls are TRBV10-2 and TRBJ2-3; tentative D call: TRBD1 (5 bases). Germline values: CDR1 WSHSY, CDR2 SAAADI. This CDR3 region has 13 residues. With 3 bases removed from V and 5 bases from J, the gap between germline ends came to 9 bases. This CDR3 is CASSDRAEDTQYF. The CDR3 DNA sequence: TGCGCCAGCAGTGACAGGGCCGAAGATACGCAGTATTTT.